The 8 T cell receptor beta chains reported below all come from one sample, sequenced in a study of T cells in Graves' hyperthyroidism and ophthalmopathy (dated by TCRdb to the late 2010s). Library generation was performed with multiplex PCR. The reads were generated on an Illumina HiSeq 2000. Amplification of TCR beta CDR3 regions was carried out from RNA transcripts. The TCR CDR3 was subjected to a first round of RT-PCR using the HTBI primer set and the Qiagen OneStep RT-PCR kit. In TCRdb, the public reads were trimmed at Q25 with fastp and aligned with MiXCR, with productive beta chains retained. Identical CDR3 protein sequences are pooled into one entry, listed with their most common genes and DNA. The sample table shows around 420,000 distinct CDR3 sequences, and around 16% are seen once. The top ten hold roughly 8% of the sample. Sequencing was performed on blood. The receptors derive from a woman between 18 and 29 years old with Graves' hyperthyroidism.

Ten or more counts support this clonotype. The chain employs TRBV5-1 and TRBJ1-6; D possibly corresponds to TRBD1 (6 bases). CDR1 SGHRS and CDR2 YFSETQ come from the germline V gene. V lost 0 bases, J lost 9 bases, and 10 bases lay in between. The CDR3 is 14 residues long. This CDR3 is CASSLDRETSPLHF. The CDR3 DNA reads TGCGCCAGCAGCTTGGACAGGGAGACTTCACCCCTCCACTTT.

Notes on this clonotype: It may be a read error: a sequence one base away is much more abundant. V gene TRBV7-9 combines with J gene TRBJ2-7; D possibly corresponds to TRBD1 (6 bases). The CDR3 spans 15 residues. Germline V gene sequence: CDR1 SEHNR, CDR2 FQNEAQ (reference sequence). This CDR3 is CASSLAQGKSYGQYF. The CDR3 DNA reads as TGTGCCAGCAGCTTGGCCCAGGGGAAGTCCTACGGGCAGTACTTC.

The DNA for the CDR3 is TGCAGTGCTAGAGATACAGGGGTTAGGGCTGAAGCTTTCTTT. This encodes CSARDTGVRAEAFF. J is TRBJ1-1 and V is TRBV20-1, with 7 bases lining up with TRBD1. CDR1 is DFQATT and CDR2 is SNEGSKA in the germline V gene (reference sequence). V shed 0 bases, J shed 6 bases, and the junction held 7 bases outside the gene matches. The CDR3 extends over 14 amino acids.

The V and J genes are TRBV27 and TRBJ2-1, with D possibly TRBD2 on 6 matching bases. This CDR3 spans 16 amino acids. Germline V CDR1 and CDR2: MNHEY, SMNVEV (reference sequence). The V gene lost 3 bases and the J gene lost 6 bases, with 18 bases spanning the gap. The CDR3 is CASSLRSGTVSNEQFF. In DNA form, the CDR3 reads TGTGCCAGCAGTTTGCGTTCCGGGACTGTAAGCAATGAGCAGTTCTTC.

This clonotype has a count of ten or more. CDR3 in DNA: TGTGCCAGCGGTAAAGTAAACGAGCAGTACTTC. Translated, it gives CASGKVNEQYF. The chain is built from TRBV6-2 or TRBV6-3 and TRBJ2-7; no definite D call. V lost 8 bases, J lost 5 bases, and 10 bases lay in between. CDR3 length equals 11 residues. CDR1 and CDR2 from the germline V gene are MNHEY and SVGEGT.

This sequence joins TRBV7-6 and TRBJ2-3; 8 bases match TRBD2. J gave up 10 bases and V 3 bases, and 27 bases lay outside the gene matches. The CDR3 is 20 residues long. Per the germline V gene, CDR1 is SGHVS and CDR2 is FNYEAQ. The CDR3 DNA follows: TGTGCCAGCAGCTTGGGTCGCAAACGGGAGGGCCTCTTGCTGCCCAGTGCGCAGTATTTT. It specifies CASSLGRKREGLLLPSAQYF.

This clonotype was picked up a small number of times. V is TRBV6-4 and J is TRBJ2-7, with D maybe TRBD1 (6 bases). Trimming removed 5 bases at V and 3 bases at J, with 14 bases between. The CDR3 is 14 residues long. CDR1 MRHNA and CDR2 SNTAGT come from the germline V gene. DNA of the CDR3: TGTGCCAGCAGTTACCCTGGCAGGGGCTACGAGCAGTACTTC. This sequence encodes CASSYPGRGYEQYF.

This clonotype was detected many times. Here the CDR3 reads CASRDRGSGYTF. The CDR3, as DNA: TGTGCCTCCCGGGACAGGGGATCGGGGTACACCTTC. This chain joins TRBV27 and TRBJ1-2; 10 positions agree with TRBD1. Looked up from germline, CDR1 is MNHEY and CDR2 is SMNVEV (reference sequence). The CDR3 length is 12 residues. The junction had 11 bases not matched to a gene; V was cut back by 11 bases and J by 11 bases.